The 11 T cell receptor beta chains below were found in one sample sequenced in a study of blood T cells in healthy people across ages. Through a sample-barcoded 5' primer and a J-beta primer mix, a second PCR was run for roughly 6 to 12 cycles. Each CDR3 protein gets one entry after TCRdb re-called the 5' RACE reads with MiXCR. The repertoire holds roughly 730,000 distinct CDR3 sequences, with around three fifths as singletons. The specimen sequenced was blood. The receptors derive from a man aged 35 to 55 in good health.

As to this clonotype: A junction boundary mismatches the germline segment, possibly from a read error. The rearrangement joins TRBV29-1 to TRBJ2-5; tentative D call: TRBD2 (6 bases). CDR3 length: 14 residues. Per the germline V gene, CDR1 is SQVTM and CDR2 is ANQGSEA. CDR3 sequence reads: CSVVPGGVGEIQYF. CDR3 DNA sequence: TGCAGCGTTGTTCCCGGCGGGGTAGGAGAGATCCAGTACTTC.

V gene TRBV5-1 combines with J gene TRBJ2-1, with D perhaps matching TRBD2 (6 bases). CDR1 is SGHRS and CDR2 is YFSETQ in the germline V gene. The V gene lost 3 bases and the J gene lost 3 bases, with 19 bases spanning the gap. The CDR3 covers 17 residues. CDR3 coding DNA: TGCGCCAGCAGCTGGGAACTAGCCGAACACCTCTACAATGAGCAGTTCTTC. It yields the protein CASSWELAEHLYNEQFF.

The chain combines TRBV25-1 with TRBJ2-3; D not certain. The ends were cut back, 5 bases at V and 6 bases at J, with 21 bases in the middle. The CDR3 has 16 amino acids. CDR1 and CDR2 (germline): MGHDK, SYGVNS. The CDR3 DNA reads TGTGCCAGCAGTAAGACCGGGTTCAGGAAAAGTGATACGCAGTATTTT. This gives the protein CASSKTGFRKSDTQYF.

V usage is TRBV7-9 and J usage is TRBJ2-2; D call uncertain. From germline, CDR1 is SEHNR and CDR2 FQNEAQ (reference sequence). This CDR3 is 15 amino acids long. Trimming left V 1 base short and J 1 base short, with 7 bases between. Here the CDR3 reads CASSLVAVNTGELFF. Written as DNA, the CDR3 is TGTGCCAGCAGCTTAGTGGCGGTGAACACCGGGGAGCTGTTTTTT.

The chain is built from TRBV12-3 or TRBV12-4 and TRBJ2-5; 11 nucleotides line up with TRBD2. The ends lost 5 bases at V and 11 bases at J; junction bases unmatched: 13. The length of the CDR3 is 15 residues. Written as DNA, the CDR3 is TGTGCCAGCAGTAAGCCCGGACTAGCGGGCAATGAGCAGTACTTC. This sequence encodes CASSKPGLAGNEQYF.

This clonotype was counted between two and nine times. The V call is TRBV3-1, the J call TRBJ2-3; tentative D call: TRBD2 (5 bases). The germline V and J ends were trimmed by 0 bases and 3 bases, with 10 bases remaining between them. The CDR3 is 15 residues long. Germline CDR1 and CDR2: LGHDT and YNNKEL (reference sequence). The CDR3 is CASSQDVGVTDTQYF. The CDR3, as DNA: TGTGCCAGCAGCCAAGATGTCGGGGTTACAGATACGCAGTATTTT.

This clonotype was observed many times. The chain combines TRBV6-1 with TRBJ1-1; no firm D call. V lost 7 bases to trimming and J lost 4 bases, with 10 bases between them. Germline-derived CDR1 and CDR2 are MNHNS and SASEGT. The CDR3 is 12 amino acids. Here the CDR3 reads CASTRGITEAFF. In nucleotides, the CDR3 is TGTGCCAGCACTCGGGGTATCACTGAAGCTTTCTTT.

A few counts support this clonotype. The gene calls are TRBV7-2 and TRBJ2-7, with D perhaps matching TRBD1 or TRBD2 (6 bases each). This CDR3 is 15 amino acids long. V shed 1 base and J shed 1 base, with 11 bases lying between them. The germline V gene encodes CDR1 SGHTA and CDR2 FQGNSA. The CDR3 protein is CASSLEGGLSYEQYF. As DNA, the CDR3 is TGTGCCAGCAGCTTAGAGGGGGGCCTGTCCTACGAGCAGTACTTC.

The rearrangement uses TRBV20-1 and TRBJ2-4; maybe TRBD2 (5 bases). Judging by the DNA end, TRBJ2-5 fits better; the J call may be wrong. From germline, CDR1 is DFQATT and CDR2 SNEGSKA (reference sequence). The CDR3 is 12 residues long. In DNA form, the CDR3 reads TGCAGTGCTAGAGCTAGCAGTGAGACCCAGTACTTC. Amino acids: CSARASSETQYF.

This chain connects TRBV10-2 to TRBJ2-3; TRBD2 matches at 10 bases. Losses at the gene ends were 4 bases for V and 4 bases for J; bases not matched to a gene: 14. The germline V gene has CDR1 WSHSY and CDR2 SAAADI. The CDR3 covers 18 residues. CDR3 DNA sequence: TGCGCCAGCAGTGCGCTAGCGGGGGAGCGGGGTTCCCCAGATACGCAGTATTTT. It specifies CASSALAGERGSPDTQYF.

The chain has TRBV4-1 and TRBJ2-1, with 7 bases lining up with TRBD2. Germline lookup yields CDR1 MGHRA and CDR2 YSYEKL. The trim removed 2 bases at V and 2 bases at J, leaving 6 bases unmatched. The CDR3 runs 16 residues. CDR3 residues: CASSQSGGVAYNEQFF. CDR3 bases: TGCGCCAGCAGCCAAAGTGGGGGGGTGGCCTACAATGAGCAGTTCTTC.